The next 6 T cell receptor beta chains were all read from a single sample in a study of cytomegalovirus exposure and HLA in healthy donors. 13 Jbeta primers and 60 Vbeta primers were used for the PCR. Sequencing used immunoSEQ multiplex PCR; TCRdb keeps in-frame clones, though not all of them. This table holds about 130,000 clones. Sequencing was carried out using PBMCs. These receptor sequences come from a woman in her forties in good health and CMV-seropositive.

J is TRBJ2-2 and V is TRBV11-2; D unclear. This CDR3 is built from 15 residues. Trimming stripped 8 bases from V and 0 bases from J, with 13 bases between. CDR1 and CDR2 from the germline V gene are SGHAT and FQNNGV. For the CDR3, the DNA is TGTGCCAGCGCTGGGCCGTACGCGAACACCGGGGAGCTGTTTTTT. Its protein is CASAGPYANTGELFF.

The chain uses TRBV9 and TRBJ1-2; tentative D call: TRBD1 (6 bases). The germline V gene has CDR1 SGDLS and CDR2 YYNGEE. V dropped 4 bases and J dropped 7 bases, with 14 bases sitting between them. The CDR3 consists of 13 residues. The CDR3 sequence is CASSFGGVSGYTF. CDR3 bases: TGTGCCAGCAGCTTTGGGGGCGTTAGTGGCTACACCTTC.

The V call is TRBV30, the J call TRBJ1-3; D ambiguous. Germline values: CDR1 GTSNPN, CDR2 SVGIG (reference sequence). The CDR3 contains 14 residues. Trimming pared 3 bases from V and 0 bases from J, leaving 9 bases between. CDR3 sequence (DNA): TGTGCCTGGAGGAGACTGCACTCTGGAAACACCATATATTTT. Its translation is CAWRRLHSGNTIYF. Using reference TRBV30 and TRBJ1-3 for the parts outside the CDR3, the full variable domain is SQTIHQWPATLVQPVGSPLSLECTVEGTSNPNLYWYRQAAGRGLQLLFYSVGIGQISSEVPQNLSASRPQDRQFILSSKKLLLSDSGFYLCAWRRLHSGNTIYFGEGSWLTVV.

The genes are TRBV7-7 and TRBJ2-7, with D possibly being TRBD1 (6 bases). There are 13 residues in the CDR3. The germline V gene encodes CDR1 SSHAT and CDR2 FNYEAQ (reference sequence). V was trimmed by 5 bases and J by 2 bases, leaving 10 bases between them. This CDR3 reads CASSLDRTYEQYF. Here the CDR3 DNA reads TGTGCCAGCAGCCTAGACAGGACCTACGAGCAGTACTTC.

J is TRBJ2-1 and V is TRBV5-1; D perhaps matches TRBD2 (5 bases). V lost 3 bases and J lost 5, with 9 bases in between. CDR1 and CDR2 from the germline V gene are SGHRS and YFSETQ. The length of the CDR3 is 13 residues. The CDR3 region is CASSYRENNEQFF. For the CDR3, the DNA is TGCGCCAGCAGCTACCGGGAAAACAATGAGCAGTTCTTC.

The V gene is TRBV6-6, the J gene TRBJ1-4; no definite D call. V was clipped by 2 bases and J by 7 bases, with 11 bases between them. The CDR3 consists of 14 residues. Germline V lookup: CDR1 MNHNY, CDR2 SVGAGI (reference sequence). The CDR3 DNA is TGTGCCAGCAGTTACACGGCGGGCAGTGAAAAACTGTTTTTT. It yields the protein CASSYTAGSEKLFF.